Listed here are 14 T cell receptor beta chains from one sample, sequenced in a study of shared clonotypes between healthy human individuals. The naive CD8 subset, CD45RO-negative cells positively selected for CCR7, excluded terminally differentiated effector memory CD45RA+ cells. The protocol was immunoSEQ multiplex PCR, while the TCRdb copy is restricted to in-frame clones and leaves out a portion. The sample yields about 590,000 clones, around 95% seen once. The sequencing input was naive CD8+ T cells sorted from blood. The receptors come from a woman in her 30s in good health.

This clone appeared a single time. The chain employs TRBV4-1 and TRBJ2-7, with 14 bases lining up with TRBD2. The J segment lost 3 bases and the V segment lost 0 bases, leaving 1 base of the junction unmatched. Looked up from germline, CDR1 is MGHRA and CDR2 is YSYEKL. This CDR3 comprises 16 residues. The CDR3 loop is CASSQEGTSGGYEQYF. DNA for the CDR3: TGCGCCAGCAGCCAAGAGGGGACTAGCGGGGGCTACGAGCAGTACTTC.

The chain employs TRBV19 and TRBJ1-4; D may be TRBD1 (5 bases). This CDR3 contains 14 residues. Trimming left V 6 bases short and J 5 bases short, with 13 bases between. Germline CDR1 LNHDA, CDR2 SQIVND (reference sequence). Here the CDR3 reads CASSPDTRNEKLFF. The CDR3 DNA reads TGTGCCAGTAGCCCGGACACACGAAATGAAAAACTGTTTTTT.

J is TRBJ2-5 and V is TRBV14; D gene ambiguous. V was pared by 1 base and J by 2 bases, with 17 bases between. CDR1 is SGHDN, CDR2 FVKESK, per germline. There are 17 residues in the CDR3. The CDR3: CASSQGWGASAQETQYF. The CDR3 nucleotides read TGTGCCAGCAGCCAAGGATGGGGTGCCAGCGCACAAGAGACCCAGTACTTC.

The chain couples TRBV11-2 to TRBJ2-7; 7 bases fit TRBD2. Germline values: CDR1 SGHAT, CDR2 FQNNGV. After removal of 5 bases from V and 5 bases from J, the junction contained 9 bases not matched to a gene. CDR3 length equals 14 residues. The CDR3 here is CASSLRRELDEQYF. CDR3 nucleotide sequence: TGTGCCAGCAGCCTCCGGCGGGAGTTAGACGAGCAGTACTTC.

The chain has TRBV19 and TRBJ2-2, with unresolved D. The V gene's germline CDR1 is LNHDA and CDR2 SQIVND (reference sequence). There are 13 residues in the CDR3. Trimming cost V 1 base and J 8 bases, with 8 bases left between them. CDR3: CASSIVVAGELFF. The CDR3 nucleotides are TGTGCCAGTAGTATAGTGGTCGCGGGGGAGCTGTTTTTT. Full variable domain (rest looked up from reference TRBV19 and TRBJ2-2): DGGITQSPKYLFRKEGQNVTLSCEQNLNHDAMYWYRQDPGQGLRLIYYSQIVNDFQKGDIAEGYSVSREKKESFPLTVTSAQKNPTAFYLCASSIVVAGELFFGEGSRLTVL.

V is TRBV9 and J is TRBJ1-3; D might be TRBD1 (5 bases). Between the trimmed V and J ends, which lost 4 bases and 2 bases, there was a span of 13 bases. This CDR3 contains 15 residues. The germline V gene has CDR1 SGDLS and CDR2 YYNGEE. CDR3 bases: TGTGCCAGCAGCCCGTCGTGGGGGACTGGAAACACCATATATTTT. Its translation: CASSPSWGTGNTIYF.

The J gene is TRBJ2-7, the V gene TRBV7-2, with D hard to call. Germline V gene data show CDR1 as SGHTA and CDR2 as FQGNSA. The V end was cut by 5 bases, the J end by 5 bases, with 19 bases between. There are 15 residues in the CDR3. The CDR3 protein is CASSTKDGSSNEQYF. CDR3 nucleotide sequence: TGTGCCAGCAGCACCAAGGACGGATCCTCGAACGAGCAGTACTTC.

Written as DNA, the CDR3 is TGTGCCTGGAGTGACGAGAGTACCTACGAGCAGTACTTC. It specifies CAWSDESTYEQYF. The chain recombines TRBV30 with TRBJ2-7; no definite D call. Germline lookup yields CDR1 GTSNPN and CDR2 SVGIG (reference sequence). Trimming took off 1 base at V and 2 bases at J, with 9 bases between the two ends. This CDR3 spans 13 amino acids.

The chain joins TRBV6-1 to TRBJ2-1; D possibly corresponds to TRBD2 (5 bases). This CDR3 contains 14 residues. Germline V gene data show CDR1 as MNHNS and CDR2 as SASEGT. The V end lost 3 bases, the J end lost 4 bases, and 10 bases lay between the germline ends. The CDR3 protein is CASSDGLGYNEQFF. The CDR3 DNA reads TGTGCCAGCAGTGACGGACTGGGGTACAATGAGCAGTTCTTC.

The rearrangement links TRBV7-8 to TRBJ2-7; D possibly matches TRBD1 or TRBD2 (6 bases each). Between the trimmed V and J ends, which lost 3 bases and 5 bases, there was a span of 20 bases. CDR1 SGHVS and CDR2 FQNEAQ come from the germline V gene. The CDR3 is made up of 16 amino acids. The CDR3 nucleotides are TGTGCCAGCAGCTTGAGCATAGCAGGGGAGGTTAACGAGCAGTACTTC. This encodes CASSLSIAGEVNEQYF.

The V gene is TRBV28, the J gene TRBJ2-7, with D perhaps assigned TRBD1 or TRBD2 (5 bases each). Trimming pared 6 bases from V and 4 bases from J, leaving 10 bases between. The CDR3 sequence is 12 residues long. Per germline, CDR1 MDHEN and CDR2 SYDVKM. Here the CDR3 reads CASRWGLYEQYF. In nucleotides, the CDR3 is TGTGCCAGCAGATGGGGGTTATACGAGCAGTACTTC.

This chain connects TRBV15 to TRBJ1-3; D may be TRBD1 (6 bases). V was clipped by 2 bases and J by 1 base, with 12 bases between them. Germline values: CDR1 LNHNV, CDR2 YYDKDF (reference sequence). There are 16 residues in the CDR3. The CDR3 protein is CATSRTGTSSGNTIYF. CDR3 nucleotide sequence: TGTGCCACCAGCAGAACAGGGACATCTTCTGGAAACACCATATATTTT.

This chain connects TRBV2 to TRBJ2-7; D remains ambiguous. Germline assignment: CDR1 SNHLY and CDR2 FYNNEI. CDR3 size: 12 residues. V was cut by 5 bases and J by 3 bases, with 8 bases left in between. This chain's CDR3 is CASSRADYEQYF. The CDR3 DNA sequence: TGTGCCAGCAGTAGGGCTGACTACGAGCAGTACTTC.

The CDR3 reads CASSIGQGDTEAFF. The CDR3 coding sequence is TGTGCCAGTAGTATAGGACAGGGAGACACTGAAGCTTTCTTT. This chain uses TRBV19 with TRBJ1-1; 7 bases agree with TRBD1. This CDR3 has 14 residues. V lost 1 base, J lost 3 bases, and 2 bases stayed unmatched. CDR1 and CDR2 (germline): LNHDA, SQIVND (reference sequence). Looking up the rest from reference TRBV19 and TRBJ1-1 gives the full variable domain: DGGITQSPKYLFRKEGQNVTLSCEQNLNHDAMYWYRQDPGQGLRLIYYSQIVNDFQKGDIAEGYSVSREKKESFPLTVTSAQKNPTAFYLCASSIGQGDTEAFFGQGTRLTVV.